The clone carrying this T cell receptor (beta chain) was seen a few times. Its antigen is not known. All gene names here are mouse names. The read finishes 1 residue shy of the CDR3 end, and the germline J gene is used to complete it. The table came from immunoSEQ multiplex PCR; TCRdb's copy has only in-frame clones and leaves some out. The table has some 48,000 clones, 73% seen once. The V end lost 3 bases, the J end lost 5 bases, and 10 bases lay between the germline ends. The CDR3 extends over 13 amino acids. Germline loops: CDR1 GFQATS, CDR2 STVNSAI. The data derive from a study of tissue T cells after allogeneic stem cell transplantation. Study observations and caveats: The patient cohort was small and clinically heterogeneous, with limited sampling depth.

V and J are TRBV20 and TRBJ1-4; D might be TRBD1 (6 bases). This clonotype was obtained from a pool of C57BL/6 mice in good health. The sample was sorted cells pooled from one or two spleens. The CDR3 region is CGARQGENERLFF. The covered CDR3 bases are TGTGGTGCTAGACAGGGAGAGAACGAAAGATTATTT.